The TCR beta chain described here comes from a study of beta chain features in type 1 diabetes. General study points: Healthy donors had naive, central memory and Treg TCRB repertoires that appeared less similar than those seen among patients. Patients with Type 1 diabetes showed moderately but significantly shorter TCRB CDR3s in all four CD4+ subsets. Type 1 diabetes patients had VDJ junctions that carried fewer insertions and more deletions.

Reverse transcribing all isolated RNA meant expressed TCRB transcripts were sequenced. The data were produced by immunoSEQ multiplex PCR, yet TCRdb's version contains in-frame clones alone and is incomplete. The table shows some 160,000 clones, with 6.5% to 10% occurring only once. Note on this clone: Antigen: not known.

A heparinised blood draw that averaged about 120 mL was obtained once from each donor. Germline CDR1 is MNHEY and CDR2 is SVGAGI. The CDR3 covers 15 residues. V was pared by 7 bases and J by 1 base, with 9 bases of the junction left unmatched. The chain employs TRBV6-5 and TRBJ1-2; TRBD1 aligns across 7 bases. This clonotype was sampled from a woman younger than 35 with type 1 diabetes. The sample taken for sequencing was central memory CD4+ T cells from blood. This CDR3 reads CASNYRGPINYGYTF. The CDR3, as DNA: TGTGCCAGCAACTACAGGGGCCCAATTAACTATGGCTACACCTTC.